Following are 10 T cell receptor beta chains from one sample sequenced in a study of T-cell memory formation after mild COVID-19. TCRdb reprocessed the 5' RACE reads via MiXCR and lists one record per CDR3 protein. The sample holds hundreds of thousands of distinct CDR3 sequences; around a sixth are singletons and the top ten take more than 9%. The specimen sequenced was PBMCs or a T cell subset sorted from them (not recorded which). These receptors were collected from an adult woman who had mild COVID-19 (a few samples of this study predate the infection). Cell type and time point are not known.

This clonotype has just a few counts. The chain uses TRBV5-6 and TRBJ2-3; D gene uncertain. With 0 bases removed from V and 5 bases from J, the gap between germline ends came to 10 bases. The CDR3 contains 14 residues. Germline loops: CDR1 SGHDT, CDR2 YYEEEE. CDR3 amino acids: CASSLVPPGDTQYF. As DNA, the CDR3 is TGTGCCAGCAGCTTGGTACCCCCGGGAGATACGCAGTATTTT.

A few counts support this clonotype. The rearrangement links TRBV3-1 to TRBJ2-1, with D possibly TRBD1 on 6 matching bases. The CDR3 is 14 amino acids. The V gene's germline CDR1 is LGHDT and CDR2 YNNKEL (reference sequence). Between the trimmed V and J ends, which lost 3 bases and 4 bases, there was a span of 10 bases. The CDR3 DNA follows: TGTGCCAGCAGCCAGGGACACTATTACAATGAGCAGTTCTTC. Its translation is CASSQGHYYNEQFF.

The rearrangement uses TRBV7-8 and TRBJ2-2; TRBD2 matches 11 bases. The V gene end was trimmed by 4 bases and the J gene end by 4 bases; junction bases not matched to a gene: 5. The CDR3 has 16 residues. Germline V gene sequence: CDR1 SGHVS, CDR2 FQNEAQ. The CDR3 nucleotides read TGTGCCAGCAGCTCACTAGCGGGAGCCCCCACCGGGGAGCTGTTTTTT. Its translation is CASSSLAGAPTGELFF.

The V gene is TRBV5-1, the J gene TRBJ2-1; TRBD2 is a possible D gene (6 bases). Germline-derived CDR1 and CDR2 are SGHRS and YFSETQ. Trimming left V 4 bases short and J 0 bases short, with 14 bases between. The CDR3 has 16 amino acids. The CDR3 bases are TGCGCCAGCAGCCTTGTAGCGGATATCTCCTACAATGAGCAGTTCTTC. Translating gives CASSLVADISYNEQFF.

The sample holds a few counts of this clonotype. The chain couples TRBV12-3 or TRBV12-4 to TRBJ1-4, with a possible D match to TRBD1 (5 bases). The length of the CDR3 is 15 residues. Trimming pared 8 bases from V and 2 bases from J, leaving 15 bases between. CDR3 nucleotide sequence: TGTGCCAGCGCCTCTGGGGGATCGACTAATGAAAAACTGTTTTTT. This codes for CASASGGSTNEKLFF.

This clonotype has only a few counts. This may arise from a read error, as a much more abundant clone is one base away. This sequence joins TRBV25-1 and TRBJ2-7; D remains unclear. The CDR3 runs to 11 residues. Germline lookup yields CDR1 MGHDK and CDR2 SYGVNS. Trimming took 4 bases from V and 4 from J, leaving 5 bases between them. The CDR3 DNA sequence: TGTGCCAGCAGTGCCATATACGAGCAGTACTTC. This gives the protein CASSAIYEQYF.

The chain recombines TRBV7-9 with TRBJ2-1, with D hard to call. This CDR3 has 14 residues. V lost 4 bases and J lost 10, with 17 bases in between. The germline CDR1 and CDR2 sequences are SEHNR and FQNEAQ (reference sequence). This CDR3 reads CASSSGGRLREQFF. The CDR3 nucleotides read TGTGCCAGCAGCTCTGGCGGACGATTGCGGGAGCAGTTCTTC.

Ten or more counts support this clonotype. The rearrangement joins TRBV5-1 to TRBJ2-1, with unresolved D. The ends were cut back, 3 bases at V and 7 bases at J, with 11 bases in the middle. The CDR3 extends over 13 amino acids. Germline lookup yields CDR1 SGHRS and CDR2 YFSETQ. CDR3 sequence: CASSWAVANEQFF. CDR3 sequence (DNA): TGCGCCAGCAGCTGGGCAGTCGCGAATGAGCAGTTCTTC.

The sample holds a few counts of this clonotype. This chain uses TRBV19 with TRBJ2-7; perhaps D is TRBD1 or TRBD2 (7 bases each). The CDR3 has 15 amino acids. V was pared by 6 bases and J by 2 bases, with 17 bases between. Germline V CDR1 and CDR2: LNHDA, SQIVND (reference sequence). The CDR3 loop is CASRRGAGTAYEQYF. In nucleotides, the CDR3 is TGTGCCAGTAGACGGGGGGCCGGGACAGCCTACGAGCAGTACTTC.

V and J are TRBV7-9 and TRBJ2-1; D is unresolved. Trimming cost V 3 bases and J 5 bases, with 8 bases left between them. Germline CDR1 and CDR2: SEHNR and FQNEAQ (reference sequence). The CDR3 is made up of 13 amino acids. This chain's CDR3 is CASSFPRDNEQFF. DNA of the CDR3: TGTGCCAGCAGCTTTCCTAGGGACAATGAGCAGTTCTTC.